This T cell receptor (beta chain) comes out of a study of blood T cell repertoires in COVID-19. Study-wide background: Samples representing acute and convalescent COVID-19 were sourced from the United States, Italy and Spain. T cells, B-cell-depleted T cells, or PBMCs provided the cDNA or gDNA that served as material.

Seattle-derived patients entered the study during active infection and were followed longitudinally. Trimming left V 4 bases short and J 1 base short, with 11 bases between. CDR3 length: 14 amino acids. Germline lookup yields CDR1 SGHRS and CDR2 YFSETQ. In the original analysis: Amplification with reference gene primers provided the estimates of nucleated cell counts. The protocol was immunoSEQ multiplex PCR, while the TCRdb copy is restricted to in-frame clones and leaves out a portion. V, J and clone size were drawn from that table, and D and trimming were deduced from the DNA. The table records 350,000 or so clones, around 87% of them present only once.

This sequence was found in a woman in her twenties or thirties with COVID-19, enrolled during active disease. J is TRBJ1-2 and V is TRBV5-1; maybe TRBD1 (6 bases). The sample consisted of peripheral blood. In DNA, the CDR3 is TGCGCCAGCAGCCCCCGGACAGATAACTATGGCTACACCTTC. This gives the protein CASSPRTDNYGYTF.